These 14 T cell receptor beta chains share one sample of origin, sequenced in a study of cytomegalovirus exposure and HLA in healthy donors (TCRdb year 2017). The library came from the immunoSEQ multiplex PCR assay. For the multiplex PCR, a mixture combining 60 forward primers for TCR Vbeta segments and 13 reverse primers for TCR Jbeta segments was used. In its TCRdb copy, this immuneACCESS table keeps in-frame sequences only and misses some clones. Where compared with another copy, unresolved V genes explain less than half of these, and the others have no known cause. The sample data list 100,000 to 150,000 clones, and roughly 84% of these were observed just once. 1.5% to 2% of the sample lies in the top ten. Sequenced sample: PBMCs. The source is a boy aged 10-17 years in good health and CMV-seronegative.

The V and J genes are TRBV18 and TRBJ1-1; D perhaps matches TRBD1 (6 bases). The CDR3 has 14 amino acids. V shed 1 base and J shed 3 bases, with 9 bases lying between them. Germline-derived CDR1 and CDR2 are KGHSH and LQKENI. CDR3 nucleotides: TGTGCCAGCTCACCACTCCAGGGGCACACTGAAGCTTTCTTT. Translating it yields CASSPLQGHTEAFF.

The chain links TRBV6-5 to TRBJ1-1; D not certain. Trimming removed 7 bases from V and 1 base from J, with 7 bases in between. Germline assignment: CDR1 MNHEY and CDR2 SVGAGI. The CDR3 extends over 12 amino acids. The CDR3 nucleotides are TGTGCCAGCAACCACAGGAACACTGAAGCTTTCTTT. This sequence encodes CASNHRNTEAFF.

This clone was recorded a few times. The chain recombines TRBV7-6 with TRBJ1-4, with D possibly TRBD1 on 5 matching bases. Germline values: CDR1 SGHVS, CDR2 FNYEAQ. Trimming took off 1 base at V and 8 bases at J, with 11 bases between the two ends. The length of the CDR3 is 14 residues. The CDR3 DNA follows: TGTGCCAGCAGCTTAGAAGGGACTTGGGAAAAACTGTTTTTT. It is translated as CASSLEGTWEKLFF.

This chain connects TRBV19 to TRBJ2-5; weak D call: TRBD2 (6 bases). The closer fit of TRBJ2-7 to the DNA end suggests the J call may be wrong. Germline CDR1 is LNHDA and CDR2 is SQIVND (reference sequence). The CDR3 runs to 13 residues. CDR3 sequence: CASSGRTNYEQYF. DNA for the CDR3: TGTGCCAGTAGTGGGCGGACTAACTACGAGCAGTACTTC.

This clone was picked up a small number of times. The gene calls are TRBV5-1 and TRBJ1-2; TRBD1 matches at 7 bases. The trim removed 3 bases at V and 1 base at J, leaving 9 bases unmatched. The CDR3 runs to 16 residues. Germline CDR1 and CDR2: SGHRS and YFSETQ. CDR3 sequence (DNA): TGCGCCAGCAGCTCTGTTGACAGGGATAATAACTATGGCTACACCTTC. Protein sequence: CASSSVDRDNNYGYTF.

This chain links TRBV11-1 with TRBJ1-4; D ambiguous. V lost 5 bases and J 7 bases, leaving 8 bases between the germline ends. The germline gives CDR1 SGHAT, CDR2 FQDESV (reference sequence). The CDR3 is made up of 12 amino acids. The CDR3 nucleotides read TGTGCCAGCAGCCGCCCCGGTGAAAAACTGTTTTTT. It codes for CASSRPGEKLFF.

The chain links TRBV6-1 to TRBJ1-5; no firm D call. Germline CDR1 reads MNHNS; CDR2 reads SASEGT. This CDR3 contains 14 residues. Trimming pared 3 bases from V and 5 bases from J, leaving 11 bases between. CDR3 DNA: TGTGCCAGCAGTGAGAGGGAAAGTTATCAGCCCCAGCATTTT. The encoded protein is CASSERESYQPQHF.

This chain joins TRBV25-1 and TRBJ2-1; 9 positions match TRBD1. V gave up 1 base and J gave up 7 bases; unmatched junction bases: 8. Per the germline V gene, CDR1 is MGHDK and CDR2 is SYGVNS. The CDR3 is 16 residues long. Written as DNA, the CDR3 is TGTGCCAGCAGTGAATCCCTACAGGGGGCCGGGAATGAGCAGTTCTTC. Amino acid sequence: CASSESLQGAGNEQFF.

For this clone: One end of the junction varies from germline; a read error may be responsible. The V and J genes are TRBV30 and TRBJ2-7; 12 nucleotides align to TRBD2. Germline V lookup: CDR1 GTSNPN, CDR2 SVGIG (reference sequence). CDR3 size: 15 residues. CDR3 amino acids: CARSGLAGGPGEQYF. In nucleotides, the CDR3 is TGTGCCCGGAGTGGCCTAGCGGGAGGGCCGGGCGAGCAGTACTTC.

The chain has TRBV9 and TRBJ2-5; 8 positions match TRBD1. Germline loops: CDR1 SGDLS, CDR2 YYNGEE. Unmatched junction bases numbered 4, after V lost 1 base and J lost 5 bases. The CDR3 runs to 14 residues. In DNA form, the CDR3 reads TGTGCCAGCAGCGTACAGGGGGCCAGGGAGACCCAGTACTTC. Translating gives CASSVQGARETQYF.

The rearrangement uses TRBV19 and TRBJ1-5; 10 bases are a match to TRBD1. The germline CDR1 and CDR2 sequences are LNHDA and SQIVND (reference sequence). The CDR3 has 15 residues. Germline trimming cut 6 bases from V and 5 bases from J; bases unmatched to any gene: 7. DNA of the CDR3: TGTGCCAGTAGCCAACCGGGACAGGGGTATCAGCCCCAGCATTTT. Translating gives CASSQPGQGYQPQHF.

In its sample, this clone ranks as medium-sized. This sequence joins TRBV4-2 and TRBJ2-7, with D unresolved. Germline CDR1 and CDR2: LGHNA and YNFKEQ. V shed 0 bases and J shed 3 bases, with 3 bases lying between them. The CDR3 is 12 residues long. The CDR3 DNA reads TGTGCCAGCAGCCAAGAACACTACGAGCAGTACTTC. Its translation is CASSQEHYEQYF.

This clone has only one observation. V and J are TRBV7-3 and TRBJ2-7; 10 bases map to TRBD2. V lost 5 bases to trimming and J lost 2 bases; unmatched junction nucleotides: 6. The CDR3 is 15 residues long. The germline V gene encodes CDR1 SGHTA and CDR2 FQGTGA. In DNA, the CDR3 is TGTGCCAGCAGCCTCGAAGCGGGGGGGACCTACGAGCAGTACTTC. It translates to CASSLEAGGTYEQYF.

The chain couples TRBV11-2 to TRBJ1-2, with D possibly being TRBD1 (6 bases). From germline, CDR1 is SGHAT and CDR2 FQNNGV. This CDR3 region has 12 residues. V dropped 3 bases and J dropped 4 bases, with 6 bases sitting between them. In DNA form, the CDR3 reads TGTGCCAGCAGCTTGGACAGCTATGGCTACACCTTC. The encoded protein is CASSLDSYGYTF.